This record concerns one T cell receptor (beta chain) sequence. Its antigen is still unknown. The data are from a study of T cell responses to AZD1222 COVID-19 vaccine. Findings and caveats of the study: Spike-specific TCR breadth and depth were elevated following two AZD1222 doses. Repertoires were obtained only post-peak T cell response. Nearly half of spike-specific TCRs reportedly go after variant regions that carry no mutations.

The length of the CDR3 is 15 residues. Germline CDR1 reads MNHEY; CDR2 reads SMNVEV (reference sequence). Trimming removed 2 bases from V and 7 bases from J, with 17 bases in between. Clones were read by immunoSEQ multiplex PCR, and TCRdb kept only the in-frame ones, dropping some. The sample holds over 15,000 clones; more than 70% are singletons and the top ten take 13% to 15%. The TCR comes from an adult who received the AZD1222 COVID-19 vaccine. This sample comprised peripheral blood, obtained 28 days after the second AZD1222 dose. This sequence joins TRBV27 and TRBJ1-2; D may be TRBD1 (5 bases). The CDR3 coding sequence is TGTGCCAGCAGTTTAAGTCCCCAGGGATCTAGTGGCTACACCTTC. Translation: CASSLSPQGSSGYTF.